These 17 T cell receptor beta chains were all obtained from the same sample, sequenced in a study of beta chain features in type 1 diabetes. The whole isolated RNA underwent reverse transcription, so sequencing captured expressed TCRB transcripts. TCRdb keeps only in-frame clones here, not all; method: immunoSEQ multiplex PCR. Counted here are some 150,000 clones, 9% to 10% occurring once; the ten biggest clones make up 0.65%. Material for sequencing was central memory CD4+ T cells from blood. The receptors come from a woman in her thirties or forties in good health.

The chain has TRBV7-2 and TRBJ1-2; perhaps TRBD1 as D (5 bases). This CDR3 is 13 amino acids long. Trimming pared 5 bases from V and 7 bases from J, leaving 14 bases between. Germline V CDR1 and CDR2: SGHTA, FQGNSA. CDR3 sequence (DNA): TGTGCCAGCAGCCGCGACAGCCCCCCTGGCTACACCTTC. Amino acids: CASSRDSPPGYTF.

The sample holds many counts of this clone. The V call is TRBV19, the J call TRBJ2-1; 9 nucleotides agree with TRBD1. There are 15 residues in the CDR3. Germline assignment: CDR1 LNHDA and CDR2 SQIVND (reference sequence). The ends lost 5 bases at V and 7 bases at J; junction bases unmatched: 9. CDR3 DNA sequence: TGTGCCAGTAGTGACCACAGGGGGCGAGCTAATGAGCAGTTCTTC. This codes for CASSDHRGRANEQFF.

This clone turned up a few times. This sequence joins TRBV10-3 and TRBJ1-2, with a possible D match to TRBD1 (5 bases). V dropped 3 bases and J dropped 4 bases, with 15 bases sitting between them. This CDR3 contains 15 residues. Germline values: CDR1 ENHRY, CDR2 SYGVKD. As DNA, the CDR3 is TGTGCCATCAGTGATGCGGGGGTAGGTAGCTATGGCTACACCTTC. This codes for CAISDAGVGSYGYTF.

The chain employs TRBV5-5 and TRBJ2-2; no reliable D call. V was pared by 4 bases and J by 4 bases, with 11 bases between. Germline V gene lookup returns CDR1 SGHKS and CDR2 YYEKEE (reference sequence). This CDR3 has 14 residues. The CDR3 loop reads CASSLGSSTGELFF. The DNA of the CDR3 is TGTGCCAGCAGCCTGGGGTCGAGCACCGGGGAGCTGTTTTTT.

The table lists this clone with a few counts. The V and J genes are TRBV9 and TRBJ1-2; D perhaps matches TRBD1 (5 bases). CDR1 is SGDLS and CDR2 is YYNGEE in the germline V gene. The CDR3 spans 15 residues. V was cut by 0 bases and J by 8 bases, with 17 bases left in between. In nucleotides, the CDR3 is TGTGCCAGCAGCGTAGGAGGACGGGAGGGGCAGGGCTACACCTTC. Protein: CASSVGGREGQGYTF.

This chain links TRBV6-4 with TRBJ1-1; possible D gene TRBD1, 6 bases. CDR1 and CDR2 (germline): MRHNA, SNTAGT. Trimming removed 2 bases at V and 9 bases at J, with 13 bases between. This CDR3 is 13 amino acids long. The DNA for the CDR3 is TGTGCCAGCAGTGACCTTCAGGGGCAGAAAGCTTTCTTT. Encoded protein: CASSDLQGQKAFF.

V and J are TRBV2 and TRBJ2-5; D is undetermined. Trimming removed 3 bases at V and 2 bases at J, with 10 bases between. Germline V gene sequence: CDR1 SNHLY, CDR2 FYNNEI. CDR3 length: 14 residues. The CDR3 DNA is TGTGCCAGCAGTGAGGTGTGGGCACAAGAGACCCAGTACTTC. Amino acids: CASSEVWAQETQYF.

This clone has a handful of counts. This chain uses TRBV2 with TRBJ2-3; 7 bases map to TRBD2. The CDR3 has 14 residues. V was clipped by 7 bases and J by 6 bases; unmatched bases: 10. CDR1 SNHLY and CDR2 FYNNEI come from the germline V gene. The CDR3 DNA reads as TGTGCCAGCAACCTGGGACTATCGCCCGATACGCAGTATTTT. Amino acids: CASNLGLSPDTQYF. Looking up the rest from reference TRBV2 and TRBJ2-3 gives the full variable domain: EPEVTQTPSHQVTQMGQEVILRCVPISNHLYFYWYRQILGQKVEFLVSFYNNEISEKSEIFDDQFSVERPDGSNFTLKIRSTKLEDSAMYFCASNLGLSPDTQYFGPGTRLTVL.

J is TRBJ2-6 and V is TRBV19; 8 bases line up with TRBD1. The CDR3 extends over 16 amino acids. Losses at the gene ends were 10 bases for V and 4 bases for J; bases not matched to a gene: 12. Germline lookup yields CDR1 LNHDA and CDR2 SQIVND (reference sequence). In DNA form, the CDR3 reads TGTGCCACCGAGGACAGGGAAAGATCCGGGGCCAACGTCCTGACTTTC. This codes for CATEDRERSGANVLTF.

This chain connects TRBV7-2 to TRBJ2-7, with a possible D match to TRBD1 (5 bases). Germline lookup yields CDR1 SGHTA and CDR2 FQGNSA. Trimming took off 2 bases at V and 7 bases at J, with 15 bases between the two ends. The CDR3 is 14 residues long. DNA for the CDR3: TGTGCCAGCAGCTTAAACCCAGGGTTAAGAGAGCAGTACTTC. Amino acid sequence: CASSLNPGLREQYF. The variable domain in full, with the rest retrieved from reference TRBV7-2 and TRBJ2-7, is GAGVSQSPSNKVTEKGKDVELRCDPISGHTALYWYRQSLGQGLEFLIYFQGNSAPDKSGLPSDRFSAERTGGSVSTLTIQRTQQEDSAVYLCASSLNPGLREQYFGPGTRLTVT.

This clone has a handful of counts. The chain employs TRBV4-3 and TRBJ2-5, with 13 bases matching TRBD2. With 3 bases clipped from V and 5 bases from J, the junction kept 12 bases outside the gene matches. CDR1 and CDR2 from the germline V gene are LGHNA and YSLEER. The CDR3 spans 18 residues. CDR3 sequence: CASSQAPRTSGGRETQYF. CDR3 in DNA: TGCGCCAGCAGCCAGGCACCCCGGACTAGCGGGGGCAGGGAGACCCAGTACTTC.

The chain has TRBV27 and TRBJ2-7; 7 bases fit TRBD1. This CDR3 comprises 15 residues. Germline CDR1 reads MNHEY; CDR2 reads SMNVEV (reference sequence). V dropped 8 bases and J dropped 3; count of bases not matched to a gene: 13. This CDR3 is CASRTTGMRIYEQYF. CDR3 bases: TGTGCCAGCCGGACGACAGGGATGCGGATCTACGAGCAGTACTTC.

The V gene is TRBV7-8, the J gene TRBJ1-2, with 7 bases identical to TRBD1. Losses at the gene ends were 5 bases for V and 6 bases for J; bases not matched to a gene: 6. The CDR3 contains 13 residues. Germline values: CDR1 SGHVS, CDR2 FQNEAQ. The CDR3 nucleotides are TGTGCCAGCAGCACCTCGACAGGGAATGGCTACACCTTC. Protein sequence: CASSTSTGNGYTF.

This clone has just a few counts. This chain connects TRBV6-5 to TRBJ1-6; perhaps TRBD1 as D (5 bases). The CDR3 spans 15 residues. The V end was cut by 2 bases, the J end by 10 bases, with 15 bases between. Germline CDR1 is MNHEY and CDR2 is SVGAGI. CDR3 DNA: TGTGCCAGCAGTTACACCGAGAGACAGAACTCACCCCTCCACTTT. This encodes CASSYTERQNSPLHF.

The V call is TRBV2, the J call TRBJ2-5; D possibly corresponds to TRBD2 (5 bases). Germline V gives CDR1 SNHLY, CDR2 FYNNEI. The germline V and J ends were trimmed by 6 bases and 5 bases, with 16 bases remaining between them. This CDR3 has 14 amino acids. CDR3 residues: CASSQLGVRETQYF. CDR3 DNA: TGTGCCAGCAGCCAGCTCGGGGTCCGGGAGACCCAGTACTTC.

This clone was found a few times. J is TRBJ2-7 and V is TRBV6-5; D is possibly TRBD2 (6 bases). CDR3 length: 13 residues. V was clipped by 6 bases and J by 3 bases, with 12 bases between them. Germline V gene data show CDR1 as MNHEY and CDR2 as SVGAGI. The CDR3 coding sequence is TGTGCCAGCAGGGCGGTGGGGGGCTACGAGCAGTACTTC. The encoded protein is CASRAVGGYEQYF.

This clone has ten or more counts. This rearrangement joins TRBV7-9 to TRBJ2-5, with TRBD2 identical over 9 bases. This CDR3 spans 14 amino acids. J lost 5 bases, V lost 5 bases, and 6 bases had no gene match. The V gene's germline CDR1 is SEHNR and CDR2 FQNEAQ (reference sequence). This chain's CDR3 is CASSKGLALETQYF. The CDR3, as DNA: TGTGCCAGCAGCAAGGGACTAGCTTTGGAGACCCAGTACTTC.